This T cell receptor (gamma chain) came from a study of γδ T cells in repeated Plasmodium falciparum infection. Study summary: Timepoints: baseline, immediately before selected infections, and 21 days after every infection.

This clone has ten or more counts. The protein recorded in TCRdb matches a much larger clone and deviates from this DNA's translation at residue 5, suggesting a read error; the protein here is obtained by translating the DNA. Germline CDR1 and CDR2: GITISATS and ISYDGTV (reference sequence). This CDR3 region has 12 residues. Vgamma9/Vdelta2+ and Vdelta2-negative gammadelta T cells were flow-sorted from PBMC for bulk sequencing. Sequencing covered both gamma and delta TCR chains per sample. TCRdb re-called the multiplex PCR reads via CATT. The sample records about 15,000 gamma-chain clones, 1.5% to 2% being singletons.

The TCR comes from a pool of human donors (malaria-infected and uninfected, not separated). The V call is TRGV9, the J call TRGJ1 or TRGJ2. The sequencing input was gamma-delta T cells from blood. The CDR3 is CALWGVQTSELF. The CDR3 nucleotides read TGTGCCTTGTGGGGGGTGCAAACTTCGGAACTCTTT.